Following are 31 T cell receptor beta chains from one sample sequenced in a study of cytomegalovirus exposure and HLA in healthy donors. Primers: 60 Vbeta forward and 13 Jbeta reverse. Sequenced by immunoSEQ multiplex PCR; TCRdb stores in-frame clones only, minus some. The sample has around 120,000 clones; roughly 80% are singletons. Sequenced: PBMCs. Receptors were obtained from a woman aged 40 to 50 in good health and CMV-seropositive.

The rearrangement joins TRBV4-3 to TRBJ2-7; D call uncertain. CDR1 and CDR2 from the germline V gene are LGHNA and YSLEER. V shed 6 bases and J shed 0 bases, with 15 bases lying between them. The length of the CDR3 is 15 residues. The CDR3 region has the DNA TGCGCCAGCAGGTGGCCGACATCCTGCTCCTACGAGCAGTACTTC. It codes for CASRWPTSCSYEQYF.

There are a few counts of this clone. The chain carries TRBV5-6 and TRBJ1-1, with D perhaps TRBD1 (6 bases). The V end was cut by 1 base, the J end by 1 base, with 11 bases between. Per germline, CDR1 SGHDT and CDR2 YYEEEE. The CDR3 is made up of 15 amino acids. For the CDR3, the DNA is TGTGCCAGCAGCTTGTTGGGGACACCGAACACTGAAGCTTTCTTT. Its translation is CASSLLGTPNTEAFF.

V and J are TRBV2 and TRBJ1-4, with 9 bases that match TRBD1. The V and J ends lost 6 bases and 6 bases, in that order; junction bases with no gene match: 5. Germline V lookup: CDR1 SNHLY, CDR2 FYNNEI. The CDR3 loop spans 14 amino acids. CDR3 nucleotide sequence: TGTGCCAGCAGCCAGGGACAGGGAGATGAAAAACTGTTTTTT. This codes for CASSQGQGDEKLFF.

V usage is TRBV6-6 and J usage is TRBJ2-1, with 11 bases matching TRBD2. Losses at the gene ends were 4 bases for V and 7 bases for J; bases not matched to a gene: 3. This CDR3 is built from 14 residues. Germline-derived CDR1 and CDR2 are MNHNY and SVGAGI (reference sequence). This CDR3 reads CASSCRLAGNEQFF. CDR3 coding DNA: TGTGCCAGCAGTTGCCGACTAGCGGGGAATGAGCAGTTCTTC.

This chain links TRBV11-3 with TRBJ2-1, with D possibly being TRBD1 (5 bases). Trimming took off 2 bases at V and 0 bases at J, with 8 bases between the two ends. The V gene's germline CDR1 is SGHNT and CDR2 YENEEA. This CDR3 has 15 residues. CDR3 sequence reads: CASSLRGNSYNEQFF. CDR3 coding DNA: TGTGCCAGCAGCTTAAGGGGAAACTCCTACAATGAGCAGTTCTTC.

This chain joins TRBV11-2 and TRBJ2-5, with 9 bases matching TRBD1. In germline, CDR1 is SGHAT, CDR2 FQNNGV. CDR3 length: 16 amino acids. The junction had 5 bases not matched to a gene; V was cut back by 3 bases and J by 0 bases. The CDR3 is CASSFGDRGYQETQYF. As DNA, the CDR3 is TGTGCCAGCAGCTTCGGCGACAGGGGGTACCAAGAGACCCAGTACTTC.

This chain uses TRBV7-2 with TRBJ2-7; D perhaps matches TRBD2 (7 bases). This CDR3 has 15 amino acids. Germline CDR1 is SGHTA and CDR2 is FQGNSA. V gave up 5 bases and J gave up 6 bases, with 20 bases separating them. CDR3 in DNA: TGTGCCAGCAGCCAGAGGGGGGGGAGGCATGGCGAGCAGTACTTC. Protein: CASSQRGGRHGEQYF.

This chain links TRBV9 with TRBJ2-5; D ambiguous. This CDR3 is built from 13 residues. V dropped 1 base and J dropped 1 base, with 5 bases sitting between them. Germline V gives CDR1 SGDLS, CDR2 YYNGEE. The CDR3 here is CASSVSVQETQYF. The DNA for the CDR3 is TGTGCCAGCAGCGTATCTGTCCAAGAGACCCAGTACTTC.

The chain has TRBV7-9 and TRBJ2-5; 13 bases are shared with TRBD2. V dropped 5 bases and J dropped 5; count of bases not matched to a gene: 8. The CDR3 has 16 amino acids. The germline V gene has CDR1 SEHNR and CDR2 FQNEAQ (reference sequence). CDR3 amino acids: CASSPRRTSGSETQYF. The CDR3 DNA follows: TGTGCCAGCAGCCCACGCCGGACTAGCGGGAGTGAGACCCAGTACTTC.

This chain connects TRBV28 to TRBJ2-3; 7 positions agree with TRBD2. The CDR3 sequence is 15 residues long. V dropped 5 bases and J dropped 4; count of bases not matched to a gene: 9. Germline loops: CDR1 MDHEN, CDR2 SYDVKM. In DNA, the CDR3 is TGTGCCAGCAGTACCGACAGCGGGGTTGCAGATACGCAGTATTTT. Its translation: CASSTDSGVADTQYF.

For the CDR3, the DNA is TGTGCCAGCAGCCAAGCCAGGGGGAGCAATCAGCCCCAGCATTTT. Protein sequence: CASSQARGSNQPQHF. The chain has TRBV4-2 and TRBJ1-5, with TRBD1 matching over 7 bases. This CDR3 region has 15 residues. Germline V gene lookup returns CDR1 LGHNA and CDR2 YNFKEQ. Trimming at V came to 1 base and at J to 1 base, leaving 1 base not matched to a gene.

Turning to this clone: Distinct nucleotide sequences in the sample also encode this CDR3. The chain recombines TRBV30 with TRBJ1-1; no clear D. The CDR3 has 13 residues. The V gene's germline CDR1 is GTSNPN and CDR2 SVGIG (reference sequence). V was shortened by 0 bases and J by 0 bases, with 5 bases between the two germline ends. CDR3 sequence reads: CAWSVQVNTEAFF. CDR3 in DNA: TGTGCCTGGAGTGTACAAGTGAACACTGAAGCTTTCTTT.

This CDR3 is CASSQEGPGQGVYGYTF. Written as DNA, the CDR3 is TGTGCCAGCAGCCAAGAGGGACCGGGACAGGGGGTCTATGGCTACACCTTC. V gene TRBV4-2 combines with J gene TRBJ1-2; TRBD1 agrees at 11 bases. The CDR3 is 17 amino acids. The V segment lost 0 bases and the J segment 4 bases; nucleotides outside the gene matches: 7. Germline assignment: CDR1 LGHNA and CDR2 YNFKEQ.

As for this clone: Other DNA sequences of this sample code for an identical CDR3. The chain recombines TRBV5-4 with TRBJ1-1, with 8 bases that match TRBD1. V was pared by 4 bases and J by 1 base, with 3 bases of the junction left unmatched. Germline values: CDR1 SGHNT, CDR2 YYREEE (reference sequence). The CDR3 spans 14 residues. CDR3 bases: TGTGCCAGCAGCCTTGACAGGGGGAACACTGAAGCTTTCTTT. This gives the protein CASSLDRGNTEAFF.

The V gene is TRBV15, the J gene TRBJ2-7; possible D gene TRBD1, 6 bases. Germline lookup yields CDR1 LNHNV and CDR2 YYDKDF (reference sequence). V gave up 0 bases and J gave up 4 bases, with 10 bases separating them. CDR3 length: 14 residues. CDR3 loop: CATSRDNRGYEQYF. The CDR3 DNA reads TGTGCCACCAGCAGAGATAATAGGGGGTACGAGCAGTACTTC. The variable domain in full, completed from reference TRBV15 and TRBJ2-7, reads DAMVIQNPRYQVTQFGKPVTLSCSQTLNHNVMYWYQQKSSQAPKLLFHYYDKDFNNEADTPDNFQSRRPNTSFCFLDIRSPGLGDTAMYLCATSRDNRGYEQYFGPGTRLTVT.

The DNA for the CDR3 is TGCGCCAGCAGCCAAGATTGGGCTAGCGGGGGGAACAATGAGCAGTTCTTC. Protein: CASSQDWASGGNNEQFF. The chain has TRBV4-1 and TRBJ2-1; TRBD2 matches 11 bases. Germline CDR1 and CDR2: MGHRA and YSYEKL. The CDR3 is 17 amino acids. V lost 0 bases and J lost 5; bases outside the gene matches: 6.

The V gene is TRBV7-2, the J gene TRBJ1-1, with no clear D. This CDR3 spans 13 amino acids. Germline V gene data show CDR1 as SGHTA and CDR2 as FQGNSA. With 3 bases removed from V and 2 bases from J, the gap between germline ends came to 7 bases. CDR3 DNA sequence: TGTGCCAGCAGCTTTGGACTAAACACTGAAGCTTTCTTT. Translation: CASSFGLNTEAFF.

This chain joins TRBV29-1 and TRBJ2-7, with 10 bases fitting TRBD1. J was trimmed by 6 bases and V by 7 bases; bases with no gene match: 9. CDR1 SQVTM and CDR2 ANQGSEA come from the germline V gene. The CDR3 loop spans 13 amino acids. CDR3 nucleotides: TGCAGCGCACGACAGGGGGCGTGGGGCGAGCAGTACTTC. It specifies CSARQGAWGEQYF.

V is TRBV4-2 and J is TRBJ1-3; TRBD1 matches 7 bases. V was pared by 3 bases and J by 2 bases, with 10 bases of the junction left unmatched. CDR3 length equals 17 residues. The germline gives CDR1 LGHNA, CDR2 YNFKEQ. As DNA, the CDR3 is TGTGCCAGCAGCCAGGATGGGACAGTATTAACTGGAAACACCATATATTTT. Translation gives CASSQDGTVLTGNTIYF.

The chain is built from TRBV27 and TRBJ2-3, with 8 bases that match TRBD1. Germline CDR1 MNHEY, CDR2 SMNVEV (reference sequence). The CDR3 spans 17 residues. The trim removed 3 bases at V and 0 bases at J, leaving 8 bases unmatched. CDR3 bases: TGTGCCAGCAGTTTTCCAAAAAGGACAGGGAGCACAGATACGCAGTATTTT. Its translation: CASSFPKRTGSTDTQYF.

This chain links TRBV4-1 with TRBJ2-1; D possibly corresponds to TRBD2 (5 bases). V was shortened by 3 bases and J by 2 bases, with 8 bases between the two germline ends. The V gene's germline CDR1 is MGHRA and CDR2 YSYEKL. The CDR3 loop spans 14 amino acids. In DNA, the CDR3 is TGCGCCAGCAGCCAGCCCGGGGCCTACAATGAGCAGTTCTTC. This translates into CASSQPGAYNEQFF.

The CDR3 protein is CASSPPPGLAGADTQYF. In DNA, the CDR3 is TGTGCCAGCTCACCCCCCCCGGGGCTAGCGGGAGCAGATACGCAGTATTTT. J is TRBJ2-3 and V is TRBV18; 10 bases are a match to TRBD2. V was pared by 3 bases and J by 4 bases, with 10 bases of the junction left unmatched. Germline V gene sequence: CDR1 KGHSH, CDR2 LQKENI. This CDR3 has 17 residues.

The J gene is TRBJ2-1, the V gene TRBV19; no reliable D call. This CDR3 is 13 amino acids long. Germline values: CDR1 LNHDA, CDR2 SQIVND (reference sequence). Between the trimmed V and J ends, which lost 5 bases and 0 bases, there was a span of 5 bases. The CDR3, as DNA: TGTGCCAGTAGTTCAGACTCCTACAATGAGCAGTTCTTC. Its protein is CASSSDSYNEQFF.

This clone was seen a handful of times. The V and J genes are TRBV7-6 and TRBJ1-3; tentative D call: TRBD1 (5 bases). The germline CDR1 and CDR2 sequences are SGHVS and FNYEAQ. This CDR3 has 14 residues. Trimming removed 5 bases at V and 0 bases at J, with 8 bases between. DNA of the CDR3: TGTGCCAGCAGCAAGACAGACTCTGGAAACACCATATATTTT. Amino acid sequence: CASSKTDSGNTIYF.

The chain links TRBV19 to TRBJ1-2, with D hard to call. V lost 6 bases to trimming and J lost 4 bases, with 15 bases between them. The V gene's germline CDR1 is LNHDA and CDR2 SQIVND (reference sequence). This CDR3 has 14 residues. The CDR3 protein is CASSRKGEGYGYTF. DNA for the CDR3: TGTGCCAGTAGCAGGAAGGGTGAGGGCTATGGCTACACCTTC.

The genes are TRBV5-5 and TRBJ1-6, with 9 positions matching TRBD1. Germline CDR1 and CDR2: SGHKS and YYEKEE (reference sequence). The CDR3 is 14 residues long. The J segment lost 7 bases and the V segment lost 3 bases, leaving 2 bases of the junction unmatched. CDR3 protein: CASSWDRENSPLHF. The CDR3 coding sequence is TGTGCCAGCAGCTGGGACAGGGAAAATTCACCCCTCCACTTT.

The chain carries TRBV7-6 and TRBJ2-5; 12 bases map to TRBD2. There are 17 residues in the CDR3. J was trimmed by 5 bases and V by 2 bases; bases with no gene match: 9. CDR1 is SGHVS, CDR2 FNYEAQ, per germline. The CDR3 coding sequence is TGTGCCAGCAGCTTAAAACCGAGACTAGCGGGGGTGGAGACCCAGTACTTC. Protein: CASSLKPRLAGVETQYF.

The chain employs TRBV27 and TRBJ1-1, with TRBD1 matching over 8 bases. Germline V gene data show CDR1 as MNHEY and CDR2 as SMNVEV (reference sequence). Germline trimming cut 4 bases from V and 4 bases from J; bases unmatched to any gene: 8. CDR3 length: 15 amino acids. The chain's CDR3 is CASSWTGPPVTEAFF. In DNA form, the CDR3 reads TGTGCCAGCAGTTGGACAGGGCCACCTGTCACTGAAGCTTTCTTT.

V usage is TRBV7-3 and J usage is TRBJ2-1; 9 bases fit TRBD2. J gave up 15 bases and V 0 bases, and 12 bases lay outside the gene matches. CDR1 and CDR2 from the germline V gene are SGHTA and FQGTGA. The CDR3 totals 15 residues. As DNA, the CDR3 is TGTGCCAGCAGCTTAACCGGGACTAGCTCCAAGGGTACGTTCTTC. Translating gives CASSLTGTSSKGTFF. Looking up the rest from reference TRBV7-3 and TRBJ2-1 gives the full variable domain: GAGVSQTPSNKVTEKGKYVELRCDPISGHTALYWYRQSLGQGPEFLIYFQGTGAADDSGLPNDRFFAVRPEGSVSTLKIQRTERGDSAVYLCASSLTGTSSKGTFFGPGTRLTVL.

The V call is TRBV6-1, the J call TRBJ1-2; D may be TRBD1 (6 bases). CDR3 length: 15 residues. Trimming took off 6 bases at V and 4 bases at J, with 18 bases between the two ends. Germline-derived CDR1 and CDR2 are MNHNS and SASEGT. Here the CDR3 DNA reads TGTGCCAGCAGCGGGAAGGACCTAGGGGGCTATGGCTACACCTTC. It specifies CASSGKDLGGYGYTF.

This chain uses TRBV30 with TRBJ2-7, with 12 bases that match TRBD1. Germline-derived CDR1 and CDR2 are GTSNPN and SVGIG (reference sequence). This CDR3 is 15 amino acids long. Losses at the gene ends were 3 bases for V and 1 base for J; bases not matched to a gene: 4. CDR3 bases: TGTGCCTGGAGCGGGGGACAGGGGGCGTCCTACGAGCAGTACTTC. As protein: CAWSGGQGASYEQYF. Together with reference TRBV30 and TRBJ2-7, the CDR3 gives the full variable domain: SQTIHQWPATLVQPVGSPLSLECTVEGTSNPNLYWYRQAAGRGLQLLFYSVGIGQISSEVPQNLSASRPQDRQFILSSKKLLLSDSGFYLCAWSGGQGASYEQYFGPGTRLTVT.